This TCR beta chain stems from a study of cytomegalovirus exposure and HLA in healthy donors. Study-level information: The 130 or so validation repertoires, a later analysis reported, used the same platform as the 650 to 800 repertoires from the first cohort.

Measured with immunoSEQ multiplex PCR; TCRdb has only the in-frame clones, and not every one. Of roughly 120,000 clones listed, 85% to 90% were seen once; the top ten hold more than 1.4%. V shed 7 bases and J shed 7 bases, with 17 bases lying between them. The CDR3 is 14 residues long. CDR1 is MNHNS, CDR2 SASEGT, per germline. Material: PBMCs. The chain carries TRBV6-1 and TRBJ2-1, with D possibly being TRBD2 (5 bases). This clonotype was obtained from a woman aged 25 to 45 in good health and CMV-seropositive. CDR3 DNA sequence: TGTGCCAGCAAGACGACTATGGGGTCGAATGAGCAGTTCTTC. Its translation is CASKTTMGSNEQFF.